This T cell receptor beta chain stems from a study of OX40 agonist ivuxolimab in advanced cancers. V lost 2 bases to trimming and J lost 5 bases; unmatched junction nucleotides: 7. CDR3 size: 15 residues. Germline V lookup: CDR1 KGHSH, CDR2 LQKENI. The assay was immunoSEQ multiplex PCR, and TCRdb's table has in-frame clones only and misses some. The sample includes about 150,000 clones, 85% to 95% seen only once; the top ten take about 0.31%. The material sequenced was CD4+ or CD8+ T cells sorted from blood, taken in a trial of the OX40 agonist ivuxolimab. The V gene is TRBV18, the J gene TRBJ2-7; 9 nucleotides line up with TRBD1. The TCR sequence derives from an adult with an advanced solid tumor such as melanoma, head and neck, liver or kidney cancer. The CDR3 sequence is CASSPTGTGRHEQYF. The CDR3 region has the DNA TGTGCCAGCTCACCAACCGGGACAGGGCGCCACGAGCAGTACTTC.